The entry below describes one T cell receptor beta chain. Its antigen has not been determined. Within one base of it there is no much larger clone, and no base qualities were kept. The immunoSEQ Assay was used to immunosequence TCRbeta CDR3 regions from genomic DNA. Before high-throughput sequencing, genomic DNA was amplified using bias-controlled multiplex PCR. Concerning the study's data processing: To quantify the absolute abundance of each unique TCRbeta CDR3 region, the sequences were collapsed and filtered. Clonality, defined as 1 minus Pielou's evenness, was calculated using only productive rearrangements. A previously published method was used to identify clones whose frequencies were significantly greater in on-treatment samples than in baseline samples. What TCRdb holds here is the immuneACCESS table cut down to in-frame rearrangements. Part of the clones is not present; checked against another copy, under half of the missing clones reflect an unresolved V gene, and the others are unexplained. That table gives V, J and clone size, and the DNA gave D and trimming. This sample lists some 11,000 clones; roughly 69% were detected once. The ten largest clonotypes hold over 25% of the sample.

Counted from cysteine to phenylalanine, this CDR3 has 13 amino acids. Left in the record is the CDR3 DNA by itself, 39 bases read in frame from the first base. From V the trimming removes 4 bases and from J it removes 5 bases, while the gene matches leave 4 bases of the junction unaccounted for. CDR1 and CDR2, looked up from the germline V gene (reference sequence), are SEHNR and FQNEAQ. The record originates from a study of sequential checkpoint blockade in melanoma (dated by TCRdb to between 2019 and 2020). As for the study more broadly: Using 1:1 randomization, the trial assigned patients either to first-line nivolumab followed by ipilimumab (arm A) or to ipilimumab followed by nivolumab (arm B). Maintenance nivolumab was given following each of the two trial sequences. Here is what the overall study found, with its caveats: The model for predicting response that combines TCR metrics with mutation burden needs to be validated in larger, independent patient cohorts.

Sample treatment or condition, as interpreted from the label and publication: randomized to nivolumab then ipilimumab (arm A) or the reverse (arm B). None of the patients in the trial had previously been given DNA-damaging chemotherapy. On a FACS Aria II flow cytometer, live CD3+CD8+ cells that were negative for CD19 and CD56 were sorted from thawed PBMCs. CheckMate 064, a randomized, open-label phase II trial of sequential checkpoint blockade, was the source of the samples, all of which came from patients with melanoma. Peripheral blood mononuclear cells were collected by leukapheresis, purified using Ficoll-Paque, and frozen in human serum containing roughly 9.4% DMSO. Purity of sorted blood CD3+CD8+ cells was verified at >95% immediately after sorting, followed by DNA extraction.

The clonotype was recovered from a human donor with melanoma. The sample here was CD8+ T cells sorted from blood (inferred from file names), taken from a patient given nivolumab and ipilimumab in sequence. The rearranged segments are TRBV7-9 and TRBJ2-7, with TRBD1 matching 8 junction bases. The CDR3 protein: CASSSGQGHEQYF. The DNA sequence is TGTGCCAGCAGCTCTGGACAGGGCCACGAGCAGTACTTC.